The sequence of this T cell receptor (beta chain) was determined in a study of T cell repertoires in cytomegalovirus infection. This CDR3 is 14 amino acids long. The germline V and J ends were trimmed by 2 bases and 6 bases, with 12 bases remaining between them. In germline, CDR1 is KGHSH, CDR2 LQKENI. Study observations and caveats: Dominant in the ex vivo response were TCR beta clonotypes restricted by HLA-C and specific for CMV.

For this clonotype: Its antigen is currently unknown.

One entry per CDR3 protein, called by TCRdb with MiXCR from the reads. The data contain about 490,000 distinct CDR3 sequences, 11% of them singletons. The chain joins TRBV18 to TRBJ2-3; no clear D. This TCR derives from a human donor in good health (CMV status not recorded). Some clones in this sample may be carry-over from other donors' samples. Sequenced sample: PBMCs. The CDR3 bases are TGTGCCAGCTCACCATACTCGACTCTTGATACGCAGTATTTT. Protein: CASSPYSTLDTQYF. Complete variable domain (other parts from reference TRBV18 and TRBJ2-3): NAGVMQNPRHLVRRRGQEARLRCSPMKGHSHVYWYRQLPEEGLKFMVYLQKENIIDESGMPKERFSAEFPKEGPSILRIQQVVRGDSAAYFCASSPYSTLDTQYFGPGTRLTVL.